These 21 T cell receptor beta chains were sequenced from one sample in a study of low-dose radiotherapy and immunotherapy resistance in tumors. Primers targeting TRAV and TRBV primed first-strand cDNA, covering alpha and beta chains. TCRs were amplified for 15 to 20 PCR cycles with a constant-region primer and V-primer adapter. MiXCR, run by TCRdb on the reads, gives a single entry per CDR3 protein. The repertoire includes roughly 9,500 distinct CDR3 sequences, 69% of them detected once, and 6.5% to 8.5% sits in the top ten. Receptors were obtained from a human donor with advanced metastatic prostate, ovarian, gallbladder or colorectal cancer (not recorded which). This table probably holds off-target reads from a library built for another chain.

The genes are TRBV5-5 and TRBJ2-1; possibly TRBD1 for D (6 bases). The CDR3 contains 16 residues. The V and J ends lost 0 bases and 1 base respectively, with 11 bases between them. Germline loops: CDR1 SGHKS, CDR2 YYEKEE (reference sequence). DNA for the CDR3: TGTGCCAGCAGCTTGGCCGGGACACCTTCCTACAATGAGCAGTTCTTC. It yields the protein CASSLAGTPSYNEQFF.

The rearrangement links TRBV29-1 to TRBJ1-2, with D perhaps matching TRBD1 (6 bases). CDR3 length: 13 residues. Deletions cut 1 base from V and 4 bases from J, with 10 bases between. Germline V gene lookup returns CDR1 SQVTM and CDR2 ANQGSEA. The CDR3 is CSVEAGAGYGYTF. The CDR3 bases are TGCAGCGTTGAAGCAGGGGCAGGCTATGGCTACACCTTC.

The genes are TRBV5-1 and TRBJ2-7; D call uncertain. The length of the CDR3 is 15 residues. Between the trimmed V and J ends, which lost 7 bases and 0 bases, there was a span of 17 bases. Germline V gene sequence: CDR1 SGHRS, CDR2 YFSETQ. The CDR3 protein is CASVLQPSSSYEQYF. CDR3 DNA sequence: TGCGCCAGCGTCCTACAGCCTTCCAGCTCCTACGAGCAGTACTTC.

Notes on this clonotype: Compared with germline, one end of the junction differs, possibly owing to a read error. The chain couples TRBV5-3 to TRBJ2-1; the D gene could be TRBD1 or TRBD2 (5 bases each). TRBV5-3 is an open reading frame, and its role is uncertain. This CDR3 has 14 residues. The CDR3 sequence is CASSLGLWGNEQFF. The CDR3 bases are TGTGCCAGCAGCTTGGGTCTATGGGGGAATGAGCAGTTCTTC.

V gene TRBV6-6 combines with J gene TRBJ2-1; D remains ambiguous. The CDR3 is 12 residues long. V was shortened by 4 bases and J by 4 bases, with 5 bases between the two germline ends. Germline CDR1 reads MNHNY; CDR2 reads SVGAGI (reference sequence). CDR3: CASSFPYNEQFF. The CDR3 nucleotides are TGTGCCAGCAGTTTCCCTTACAATGAGCAGTTCTTC.

The chain is built from TRBV5-1 and TRBJ2-1; no clear D gene. The CDR3 spans 14 residues. Trimming stripped 4 bases from V and 7 bases from J, with 15 bases between. Per the germline V gene, CDR1 is SGHRS and CDR2 is YFSETQ. CDR3 DNA: TGCGCCAGCAGCCTTGGGCAACAAAAAAATGAGCAGTTCTTC. Residues: CASSLGQQKNEQFF.

This chain joins TRBV19 and TRBJ2-2; TRBD1 or TRBD2 may be the D gene (6 bases each). V was pared by 10 bases and J by 5 bases, with 14 bases between. The CDR3 covers 13 residues. The germline V gene has CDR1 LNHDA and CDR2 SQIVND (reference sequence). The CDR3, as DNA: TGTGCCACCTCCTGGGGGGCGACCGGGGAGCTGTTTTTT. This sequence encodes CATSWGATGELFF.

J is TRBJ1-5 and V is TRBV6-6, with TRBD1 identical over 7 bases. CDR3 size: 14 residues. CDR1 is MNHNY and CDR2 is SVGAGI in the germline V gene (reference sequence). The V gene end was trimmed by 7 bases and the J gene end by 3 bases; junction bases not matched to a gene: 6. CDR3 sequence (DNA): TGTGCCAGCACGCACGGGACAGTCAATCAGCCCCAGCATTTT. Its translation: CASTHGTVNQPQHF.

A few counts support this clonotype. This chain joins TRBV5-4 and TRBJ2-1; 7 bases match TRBD2. The CDR3 length is 14 residues. V shed 3 bases, J shed 4 bases, and the junction held 4 bases outside the gene matches. Germline CDR1 is SGHNT and CDR2 is YYREEE (reference sequence). CDR3 residues: CASSSGGLYNEQFF. As DNA, the CDR3 is TGTGCCAGCAGCTCGGGGGGACTTTACAATGAGCAGTTCTTC.

The chain couples TRBV2 to TRBJ2-1, with D uncertain. V lost 7 bases, J lost 4 bases, and 8 bases lay in between. From germline, CDR1 is SNHLY and CDR2 FYNNEI. The CDR3 covers 12 residues. The DNA of the CDR3 is TGTGCCAGCACGGTAGAATACAATGAGCAGTTCTTC. Its translation: CASTVEYNEQFF.

This clonotype was recorded a few times. The DNA for the CDR3 is TGTGCCAGCACCCTAAAAGGGGAGCAGTTCTTC. Its translation: CASTLKGEQFF. The chain is built from TRBV12-3 or TRBV12-4 and TRBJ2-1; D ambiguous. V was clipped by 7 bases and J by 10 bases, with 11 bases between them. This CDR3 contains 11 residues.

This chain links TRBV29-1 with TRBJ2-7; D not resolved. Germline V gene lookup returns CDR1 SQVTM and CDR2 ANQGSEA. The V gene lost 8 bases and the J gene lost 1 base, with 9 bases spanning the gap. The CDR3 has 11 residues. CDR3 nucleotides: TGCAGCTGCCGGGTGTCCTACGAGCAGTACTTC. This codes for CSCRVSYEQYF.

The chain uses TRBV7-8 and TRBJ1-2, with no clear D. Deletions cut 0 bases from V and 4 bases from J, with 9 bases between. CDR1 and CDR2 (germline): SGHVS, FQNEAQ. The CDR3 length is 14 residues. The CDR3 spells CASSLAALGYGYTF. The DNA of the CDR3 is TGTGCCAGCAGCTTAGCGGCCCTTGGCTATGGCTACACCTTC.

V and J are TRBV19 and TRBJ2-7; tentatively, D is TRBD1 (6 bases). V shed 3 bases and J shed 5 bases, with 11 bases lying between them. Germline loops: CDR1 LNHDA, CDR2 SQIVND (reference sequence). The CDR3 consists of 13 residues. The CDR3 is CASSMLGADEQYF. The CDR3 nucleotides read TGTGCCAGTAGTATGTTGGGGGCGGACGAGCAGTACTTC.

The rearrangement uses TRBV2 and TRBJ2-1, with D possibly matching TRBD2 (5 bases). Germline CDR1 is SNHLY and CDR2 is FYNNEI. Trimming removed 0 bases from V and 9 bases from J, with 15 bases in between. This CDR3 has 15 residues. This CDR3 reads CASSEALGRMVEQFF. CDR3 coding DNA: TGTGCCAGCAGTGAAGCGCTTGGGAGAATGGTTGAGCAGTTCTTC.

This chain uses TRBV23-1 with TRBJ2-5, with D possibly matching TRBD1 (6 bases). TRBV23-1 is an ORF, with its function uncertain. CDR3 size: 15 residues. V dropped 0 bases and J dropped 5 bases, with 13 bases sitting between them. CDR3 sequence (DNA): TGCGCCAGCAGTCAATCGGTACAGGGCGCGGAGACCCAGTACTTC. Translation: CASSQSVQGAETQYF.

This clonotype has more than one count but fewer than ten. The genes are TRBV6-2 or TRBV6-3 and TRBJ2-5; D is perhaps TRBD1 or TRBD2 (5 bases each). The V end was cut by 5 bases, the J end by 5 bases, with 9 bases between. Per the germline V gene, CDR1 is MNHEY and CDR2 is SVGEGT. The length of the CDR3 is 12 residues. The CDR3 here is CASSAGAETQYF. CDR3 DNA: TGTGCCAGCAGTGCCGGGGCGGAGACCCAGTACTTC.

This sequence joins TRBV11-2 and TRBJ2-1; no definite D call. With 1 base removed from V and 4 bases from J, the gap between germline ends came to 5 bases. The germline gives CDR1 SGHAT, CDR2 FQNNGV. This CDR3 region has 13 residues. The CDR3 coding sequence is TGTGCCAGCAGCTTAGCTCGATACAATGAGCAGTTCTTC. Protein: CASSLARYNEQFF.

This chain joins TRBV6-5 and TRBJ1-2; maybe TRBD1 (5 bases). Per germline, CDR1 MNHEY and CDR2 SVGAGI. The CDR3 contains 14 residues. V lost 7 bases, J lost 5 bases, and 17 bases lay in between. CDR3 residues: CASTVGAGRYGYTF. For the CDR3, the DNA is TGTGCCAGCACCGTCGGGGCAGGGAGATATGGCTACACCTTC.

The genes are TRBV28 and TRBJ2-7, with a weak D call TRBD2 (5 bases). Looked up from germline, CDR1 is MDHEN and CDR2 is SYDVKM. Deletions cut 6 bases from V and 7 bases from J, with 13 bases between. The CDR3 covers 12 residues. CDR3 region: CASSLRTGEQYF. The DNA of the CDR3 is TGTGCCAGCAGCCTCCGGACGGGGGAGCAGTACTTC.

The chain joins TRBV24-1 to TRBJ2-3, with D unclear. Germline V lookup: CDR1 KGHDR, CDR2 SFDVKD. Trimming left V 2 bases short and J 0 bases short, with 8 bases between. The CDR3 runs to 15 residues. CDR3: CATSDYGDSTDTQYF. The CDR3 coding sequence is TGTGCCACCAGTGATTACGGAGATAGCACAGATACGCAGTATTTT.